The next 10 T cell receptor beta chains were all read from a single sample in a study of blood T cell repertoires in COVID-19. The assay was immunoSEQ multiplex PCR, and TCRdb's table has in-frame clones only and misses some. The sample includes approximately 300,000 clones, approximately 90% of them seen just once. Sequences were obtained from PBMCs or T cells enriched from blood (not recorded which). The receptor set was obtained from a woman in her twenties or thirties who had recovered from COVID-19.

The gene calls are TRBV9 and TRBJ1-1, with D possibly matching TRBD1 (5 bases). There are 13 residues in the CDR3. Trimming cost V 4 bases and J 3 bases, with 10 bases left between them. The V gene's germline CDR1 is SGDLS and CDR2 YYNGEE. The chain's CDR3 is CASSLGGDTEAFF. CDR3 nucleotides: TGTGCCAGCAGCCTCGGGGGAGACACTGAAGCTTTCTTT.

The chain has TRBV10-3 and TRBJ1-2; 9 bases line up with TRBD1. Trimming at V came to 3 bases and at J to 3 bases, leaving 5 bases not matched to a gene. Germline V gene data show CDR1 as ENHRY and CDR2 as SYGVKD. This CDR3 spans 15 amino acids. DNA of the CDR3: TGTGCCATCAGTGACTCTTGGACAGGGGACTATGGCTACACCTTC. Translation gives CAISDSWTGDYGYTF.

The count of this clone is one. The chain combines TRBV12-3 or TRBV12-4 with TRBJ1-2; 9 positions agree with TRBD1. CDR3 length: 13 amino acids. J gave up 2 bases and V 7 bases, and 2 bases lay outside the gene matches. The CDR3, as DNA: TGTGCCAGCACCGACAGGGGGAACTATGGCTACACCTTC. Its translation is CASTDRGNYGYTF.

A single count supports this clone. V and J are TRBV30 and TRBJ1-6; unclear D gene. CDR1 and CDR2 (germline): GTSNPN, SVGIG (reference sequence). The CDR3 contains 14 residues. Trimming shortened V by 0 bases and J by 6 bases, and 9 bases separated the two germline ends. CDR3 bases: TGTGCCTGGAGTGTAGGCCGGGTTAATTCACCCCTCCACTTT. This sequence encodes CAWSVGRVNSPLHF. The variable domain in full, with the rest retrieved from reference TRBV30 and TRBJ1-6, is SQTIHQWPATLVQPVGSPLSLECTVEGTSNPNLYWYRQAAGRGLQLLFYSVGIGQISSEVPQNLSASRPQDRQFILSSKKLLLSDSGFYLCAWSVGRVNSPLHFGNGTRLTVT.

V gene TRBV24-1 combines with J gene TRBJ2-1; maybe TRBD2 (5 bases). V gave up 5 bases and J gave up 12 bases, with 16 bases separating them. CDR1 KGHDR and CDR2 SFDVKD come from the germline V gene. The CDR3 runs to 13 residues. The CDR3 region is CATSGILGVPQFF. CDR3 coding DNA: TGTGCCACCAGTGGCATCCTCGGGGTCCCGCAGTTCTTC.

The chain combines TRBV2 with TRBJ2-7; a weak D match, TRBD1 (5 bases). Trimming took 6 bases from V and 2 from J, leaving 8 bases between them. This CDR3 contains 12 residues. Per germline, CDR1 SNHLY and CDR2 FYNNEI. This chain's CDR3 is CASRSRAYEQYF. The CDR3 nucleotides are TGTGCCAGCAGGTCCAGGGCCTACGAGCAGTACTTC. Drawing the rest from reference TRBV2 and TRBJ2-7, the complete variable domain is EPEVTQTPSHQVTQMGQEVILRCVPISNHLYFYWYRQILGQKVEFLVSFYNNEISEKSEIFDDQFSVERPDGSNFTLKIRSTKLEDSAMYFCASRSRAYEQYFGPGTRLTVT.

The J gene is TRBJ2-7, the V gene TRBV7-2; possibly TRBD1 for D (7 bases). V was trimmed by 5 bases and J by 5 bases, leaving 22 bases between them. CDR3 length equals 16 residues. CDR1 SGHTA and CDR2 FQGNSA come from the germline V gene. CDR3 DNA: TGTGCCAGCAGCCAGGAGGGGTGGACAGGTAGGAACGAGCAGTACTTC. It yields the protein CASSQEGWTGRNEQYF.

The V call is TRBV6-5, the J call TRBJ1-2; 7 bases fit TRBD1. Germline trimming cut 6 bases from V and 5 bases from J; bases unmatched to any gene: 6. Germline V gene lookup returns CDR1 MNHEY and CDR2 SVGAGI. The CDR3 contains 13 residues. The CDR3 region is CASSRGQEYGYTF. The CDR3 coding sequence is TGTGCCAGCAGCCGCGGACAGGAATATGGCTACACCTTC.

The J gene is TRBJ1-2, the V gene TRBV3-1 (or the pseudogene TRBV3-2), with unresolved D. V was clipped by 0 bases and J by 9 bases, with 8 bases between them. CDR3 length equals 12 residues. CDR1 and CDR2 (germline): LGHDT, YNNKEL (reference sequence). The CDR3 loop is CASSQETASYTF. The CDR3 DNA reads as TGTGCCAGCAGCCAAGAAACAGCTAGCTACACCTTC.

The sample holds many counts of this clone. The chain links TRBV30 to TRBJ1-5, with TRBD1 matching over 7 bases. This CDR3 is built from 13 residues. The germline V gene has CDR1 GTSNPN and CDR2 SVGIG (reference sequence). V trimming: 3 bases; J trimming: 4 bases; junction bases outside the gene matches: 3. The CDR3: CAWRGQYNQPQHF. The CDR3, as DNA: TGTGCCTGGAGGGGACAGTATAATCAGCCCCAGCATTTT.